The 19 T cell receptor beta chains listed next were all sequenced from one sample in a study of shared clonotypes between healthy human individuals. Naive CD8 cells comprised CD45RO-negative, CCR7-positively selected cells, excluding terminally differentiated effector memory CD45RA+ cells. TCRdb keeps only in-frame clones here, not all; method: immunoSEQ multiplex PCR. The repertoire consists of about 2 million clones, with around 96% occurring once and the leading ten covering roughly 1%. Source material: naive CD8+ T cells sorted from blood. Receptors were obtained from a man between 18 and 35 years old in good health.

The V gene is TRBV11-2, the J gene TRBJ2-5; 7 bases align to TRBD1. This CDR3 has 13 residues. Germline CDR1 SGHAT, CDR2 FQNNGV. V lost 5 bases to trimming and J lost 4 bases; unmatched junction nucleotides: 4. CDR3 sequence reads: CASSRPGGETQYF. As DNA, the CDR3 is TGTGCCAGCAGCAGACCAGGGGGAGAGACCCAGTACTTC.

The chain couples TRBV6-6 to TRBJ2-2; D is perhaps TRBD2 (6 bases). CDR3 length: 14 amino acids. CDR1 is MNHNY, CDR2 SVGAGI, per germline (reference sequence). Trimming removed 10 bases from V and 4 bases from J, with 16 bases in between. The CDR3 sequence is CATSGAVVTGELFF. CDR3 DNA: TGTGCCACCTCGGGAGCAGTCGTCACCGGGGAGCTGTTTTTT.

This clone was seen once. The genes are TRBV6-5 and TRBJ2-7, with TRBD2 matching over 7 bases. The trim removed 7 bases at V and 2 bases at J, leaving 11 bases unmatched. CDR1 MNHEY and CDR2 SVGAGI come from the germline V gene. The CDR3 is 15 residues long. The CDR3 loop is CASTPGLAAPYEQYF. The CDR3 region has the DNA TGTGCCAGCACCCCTGGGCTAGCGGCCCCCTACGAGCAGTACTTC.

CDR3 region: CASSVGGLAGGPYNEQFF. CDR3 in DNA: TGTGCCAGCAGCGTAGGGGGACTAGCGGGAGGCCCCTACAATGAGCAGTTCTTC. J is TRBJ2-1 and V is TRBV9; 15 nucleotides align to TRBD2. CDR1 and CDR2 (germline): SGDLS, YYNGEE. Trimming at V came to 0 bases and at J to 2 bases, leaving 3 bases not matched to a gene. The CDR3 loop spans 18 amino acids.

The chain carries TRBV7-8 and TRBJ2-7, with unresolved D. Germline CDR1 and CDR2: SGHVS and FQNEAQ. This CDR3 has 13 residues. V shed 4 bases and J shed 5 bases, with 12 bases lying between them. For the CDR3, the DNA is TGTGCCAGCAGCTACTTTTTTTCGCACGAGCAGTACTTC. Its protein product is CASSYFFSHEQYF. Variable domain in full (rest from reference TRBV7-8 and TRBJ2-7): GAGVSQSPRYKVAKRGQDVALRCDPISGHVSLFWYQQALGQGPEFLTYFQNEAQLDKSGLPSDRFFAERPEGSVSTLKIQRTQQEDSAVYLCASSYFFSHEQYFGPGTRLTVT.

This clone was picked up a small number of times. The rearrangement joins TRBV9 to TRBJ2-1; either TRBD1 or TRBD2 may fit D (5 bases each). CDR3 length: 13 amino acids. V dropped 0 bases and J dropped 5 bases, with 6 bases sitting between them. Germline V gives CDR1 SGDLS, CDR2 YYNGEE. The CDR3 nucleotides read TGTGCCAGCAGCGTAGAGGGACACAATGAGCAGTTCTTC. It specifies CASSVEGHNEQFF.

This rearrangement joins TRBV28 to TRBJ1-1, with D uncertain. The V and J ends lost 3 bases and 6 bases respectively, with 8 bases between them. Germline CDR1 reads MDHEN; CDR2 reads SYDVKM. The CDR3 totals 12 residues. The CDR3, as DNA: TGTGCCAGCAGTTTCGAGGGCTCTGAAGCTTTCTTT. It yields the protein CASSFEGSEAFF.

The V call is TRBV6-1, the J call TRBJ2-7; tentative D call: TRBD2 (6 bases). The CDR3 has 15 residues. Germline V gene data show CDR1 as MNHNS and CDR2 as SASEGT. V dropped 6 bases and J dropped 0 bases, with 15 bases sitting between them. CDR3 in amino acids: CASSVRDGSSYEQYF. CDR3 bases: TGTGCCAGCAGCGTCCGGGACGGGAGCTCCTACGAGCAGTACTTC.

This clone has just one count. This chain connects TRBV7-9 to TRBJ1-4; D is unclear. The germline V and J ends were trimmed by 1 base and 4 bases, with 13 bases remaining between them. The CDR3 is 16 residues long. Germline CDR1 reads SEHNR; CDR2 reads FQNEAQ (reference sequence). The CDR3 spells CASSLVEGESNEKLFF. The CDR3, as DNA: TGTGCCAGCAGCTTAGTTGAGGGAGAGAGTAATGAAAAACTGTTTTTT.

To note about this clone: Other DNA sequences in this sample translate to the same CDR3. The chain uses TRBV9 and TRBJ2-7; unclear D gene. In germline, CDR1 is SGDLS, CDR2 YYNGEE. Trimming pared 0 bases from V and 4 bases from J, leaving 8 bases between. The CDR3 contains 13 residues. In DNA form, the CDR3 reads TGTGCCAGCAGCGTAGACAGTGGGTACGAGCAGTACTTC. The encoded protein is CASSVDSGYEQYF.

The chain has TRBV5-4 and TRBJ2-3; 8 bases align to TRBD1. This CDR3 comprises 15 residues. V shed 5 bases, J shed 1 base, and the junction held 6 bases outside the gene matches. The germline CDR1 and CDR2 sequences are SGHNT and YYREEE (reference sequence). The CDR3 loop reads CASRLSTGGTDTQYF. CDR3 in DNA: TGTGCCAGCAGACTGTCGACAGGGGGCACAGATACGCAGTATTTT.

The CDR3 here is CASSLYMIGTNGYGYTF. CDR3 coding DNA: TGTGCCAGCAGTTTATACATGATCGGGACAAATGGCTATGGCTACACCTTC. The J gene is TRBJ1-2, the V gene TRBV28, with D perhaps matching TRBD1 (6 bases). The CDR3 runs 17 residues. The germline CDR1 and CDR2 sequences are MDHEN and SYDVKM. Trimming took off 1 base at V and 4 bases at J, with 19 bases between the two ends.

This clone appeared once. The chain links TRBV14 to TRBJ2-7, with D hard to call. Germline CDR1 is SGHDN and CDR2 is FVKESK. There are 14 residues in the CDR3. The V end lost 0 bases, the J end lost 2 bases, and 8 bases lay between the germline ends. The CDR3 region is CASSQDLRPYEQYF. The CDR3 DNA reads TGTGCCAGCAGCCAAGATCTCAGACCCTACGAGCAGTACTTC.

This clone occurred once. The V gene is TRBV28, the J gene TRBJ1-4; perhaps TRBD1 as D (6 bases). Germline values: CDR1 MDHEN, CDR2 SYDVKM. CDR3 length: 15 residues. Trimming pared 7 bases from V and 3 bases from J, leaving 15 bases between. CDR3 nucleotide sequence: TGTGCCAGCACCCCAGGACAGATCGCTAATGAAAAACTGTTTTTT. It is translated as CASTPGQIANEKLFF.

The chain combines TRBV6-5 with TRBJ2-1; D unresolved. This CDR3 has 16 residues. V was shortened by 4 bases and J by 2 bases, with 15 bases between the two germline ends. Germline values: CDR1 MNHEY, CDR2 SVGAGI. CDR3 DNA sequence: TGTGCCAGCAGTTTGTCGGATGCCCCTGCCTACAATGAGCAGTTCTTC. Amino acid sequence: CASSLSDAPAYNEQFF.

This rearrangement joins TRBV19 to TRBJ1-5; D may be TRBD1 (5 bases). CDR3 size: 13 residues. Trimming took 6 bases from V and 3 from J, leaving 9 bases between them. CDR1 LNHDA and CDR2 SQIVND come from the germline V gene (reference sequence). In DNA form, the CDR3 reads TGTGCCAGTAGGGGGCAGCCCAATCAGCCCCAGCATTTT. Protein: CASRGQPNQPQHF.

This rearrangement joins TRBV7-9 to TRBJ1-2; a possible D gene is TRBD1 (5 bases). Germline V gene lookup returns CDR1 SEHNR and CDR2 FQNEAQ (reference sequence). The CDR3 loop spans 12 amino acids. Trimming pared 2 bases from V and 7 bases from J, leaving 8 bases between. The CDR3 loop reads CASSLQGTGYTF. In DNA form, the CDR3 reads TGTGCCAGCAGCTTACAGGGTACTGGCTACACCTTC.

V gene TRBV6-5 combines with J gene TRBJ2-1; TRBD1 aligns across 7 bases. Germline V gene sequence: CDR1 MNHEY, CDR2 SVGAGI. This CDR3 has 15 residues. V lost 5 bases, J lost 5 bases, and 9 bases stayed unmatched. The CDR3 loop reads CASSHRGSRDNEQFF. Here the CDR3 DNA reads TGTGCCAGCAGTCACAGGGGCAGTAGGGACAATGAGCAGTTCTTC.

As concerns this clone: This sample includes further DNA sequences coding for the same CDR3. The chain employs TRBV6-5 and TRBJ2-7, with D maybe TRBD2 (5 bases). Germline CDR1 MNHEY, CDR2 SVGAGI. The V end lost 4 bases, the J end lost 1 base, and 8 bases lay between the germline ends. CDR3 length equals 13 residues. CDR3 nucleotide sequence: TGTGCCAGCAGTTTTCGGGATTCCTACGAGCAGTACTTC. Its translation: CASSFRDSYEQYF.